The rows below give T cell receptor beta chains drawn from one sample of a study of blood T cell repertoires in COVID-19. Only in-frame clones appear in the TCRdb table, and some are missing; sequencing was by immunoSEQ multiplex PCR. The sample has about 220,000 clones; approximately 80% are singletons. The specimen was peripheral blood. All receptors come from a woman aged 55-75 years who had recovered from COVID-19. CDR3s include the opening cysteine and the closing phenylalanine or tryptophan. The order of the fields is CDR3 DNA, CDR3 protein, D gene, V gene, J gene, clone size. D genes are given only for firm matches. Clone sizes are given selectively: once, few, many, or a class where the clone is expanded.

TGTGCCAGCAGCCGCGGACAGCGGGGGGAAGCTTTCTTT	CASSRGQRGEAFF	NA	TRBV11-2	TRBJ1-1	many
TGTGCCAGCAGCTTGTCGCGGGACGACAGTCGCAATGAGCAGTTCTTC	CASSLSRDDSRNEQFF	NA	TRBV5-6	TRBJ2-1	NA
TGTGCCAGTAGTATCGCTTCATCGGATCAGCCCCAGCATTTT	CASSIASSDQPQHF	NA	TRBV19	TRBJ1-5	few
TGTGCCAGTAGTATATCGTCGACAGGGGTAAATGAGCAGTTCTTC	CASSISSTGVNEQFF	TRBD1	TRBV19	TRBJ2-1	NA
TGTGCCAGCAGCCCACCGGACAGGGTCTATGGCTACACCTTC	CASSPPDRVYGYTF	TRBD1	TRBV3-1/TRBV3-2	TRBJ1-2	NA
TGCGCCAGCAGCCAAGGTTCGGGTAGACGTGACTATGGCTACACCTTC	CASSQGSGRRDYGYTF	NA	TRBV4-1	TRBJ1-2	NA
TGTGCCAGCAGCTTGCTCGCGGGGAGCAACACTGAAGCTTTCTTT	CASSLLAGSNTEAFF	NA	TRBV5-5	TRBJ1-1	NA
TGTGCCAGCAGCTGGGGACAGACGGCGCAGTACTTC	CASSWGQTAQYF	TRBD1	TRBV7-3	TRBJ2-7	NA
TGTGCCAGCAGCGCTTGGGACAGCCTCAACCCCCTCTTC	CASSAWDSLNPLF	TRBD1	TRBV9	TRBJ1-2	NA
TGCGCCAGCAGCACAGGGACAGGGGGACGCGAGACCCAGTACTTC	CASSTGTGGRETQYF	TRBD1	TRBV5-1	TRBJ2-5	NA
TGTGCCAGCAGAGACAGGGGGAAGGGCCTTAATGAAAAACTGTTTTTT	CASRDRGKGLNEKLFF	TRBD1	TRBV2	TRBJ1-4	NA
TGTGCCAGCAGCTGGGCCCCGGGACACCTGGGGTATGGCTACACCTTC	CASSWAPGHLGYGYTF	NA	TRBV7-8	TRBJ1-2	NA
TGTGCCAGCAGTCGGGGACAGTATAATGAAAAACTGTTTTTT	CASSRGQYNEKLFF	TRBD1	TRBV2	TRBJ1-4	NA
TGCGCCAGCAGGGGCGGGGTTAGCACAGATACGCAGTATTTT	CASRGGVSTDTQYF	NA	TRBV5-1	TRBJ2-3	once
TGTGCCAGCAGCCCGGAGGGAAGAGGCACCGGGGAGCTGTTTTTT	CASSPEGRGTGELFF	NA	TRBV7-8	TRBJ2-2	NA
TGTGCCAGCGGGGGCAGGGGGAATTCACCCCTCCACTTT	CASGGRGNSPLHF	TRBD1	TRBV3-1/TRBV3-2	TRBJ1-6	NA
TGCGCCAGCAGCCGCGGGACAGGGGCCTACGAGCAGTACTTC	CASSRGTGAYEQYF	TRBD1	TRBV4-1	TRBJ2-7	NA
TGCGCCAGCAGTCTAGCGGGGGGGCGAAACAATGAGCAGTTCTTC	CASSLAGGRNNEQFF	TRBD2	TRBV5-1	TRBJ2-1	NA
TGTGCCAGCAGCTTAGCCCAGGACTACGAGCAGTACTTC	CASSLAQDYEQYF	NA	TRBV7-9	TRBJ2-7	NA
TGTGCCAGCAGCCGACGAGCGGGGGGAGGCACAGATACGCAGTATTTT	CASSRRAGGGTDTQYF	TRBD2	TRBV4-2	TRBJ2-3	NA
TGCGCCAGCAGCCCCCTCGGGACAGGGAACACCGGGGAGCTGTTTTTT	CASSPLGTGNTGELFF	TRBD1	TRBV4-1	TRBJ2-2	NA
TGTGCCAGCAGTTACTCCAGGTCTAGCGACCACAATGAGCAGTTCTTC	CASSYSRSSDHNEQFF	NA	TRBV6-6	TRBJ2-1	NA
TGTGCCAGCTCACCTTTATCTCGAGGTGGGGAGACCCAGTACTTC	CASSPLSRGGETQYF	NA	TRBV18	TRBJ2-5	few
TGTGCCAGCAGCGTCGGGACTAGCGGGGTCAAAAACATTCAGTACTTC	CASSVGTSGVKNIQYF	TRBD2	TRBV5-4	TRBJ2-4	NA
TGTGCCAGCAGTCCGACAGGCACTAGCACAGATACGCAGTATTTT	CASSPTGTSTDTQYF	NA	TRBV7-2	TRBJ2-3	NA
TGCGCCAGCAGCCGACTACCCCCGGCAGGGGGTCTCAACACTGAAGCTTTCTTT	CASSRLPPAGGLNTEAFF	TRBD1	TRBV4-1	TRBJ1-1	NA
TGTGCCAGCACCAGACAAAACTATGGCTACACCTTC	CASTRQNYGYTF	NA	TRBV6-6	TRBJ1-2	once
TGTGCCAGCAGCCAGGGGCGGGGGACTGAAGCTTTCTTT	CASSQGRGTEAFF	NA	TRBV11-3	TRBJ1-1	NA
TGTGCCAGCAGCGGAGGGCGATCCACTGAAGCTTTCTTT	CASSGGRSTEAFF	NA	TRBV7-9	TRBJ1-1	NA
TGCGCCAGCAGCTGGGGACCGCGGGAGAATGAAAAACTGTTTTTT	CASSWGPRENEKLFF	NA	TRBV5-1	TRBJ1-4	once
TGTGCCATACACCCGGGACAGGGGGCAAACACCGGGGAGCTGTTTTTT	CAIHPGQGANTGELFF	TRBD1	TRBV10-3	TRBJ2-2	few
TGCGCCAGCAGCCAAGAGTTGACTAGCGGGGCGGGCAATGAGCAGTTCTTC	CASSQELTSGAGNEQFF	TRBD2	TRBV4-1	TRBJ2-1	few
TGTGCCGCCCCAGGGATTTACTATGGCTACACCTTC	CAAPGIYYGYTF	NA	TRBV30	TRBJ1-2	few
TGCGCCAGCAGCTTGATCGCGGGGGCGGGAGGGGCCAACGTCCTGACTTTC	CASSLIAGAGGANVLTF	NA	TRBV5-1	TRBJ2-6	NA
TGCGCCACACCGGACAGCCCAACCGGGGAGCTGTTTTTT	CATPDSPTGELFF	NA	TRBV10-1	TRBJ2-2	few
TGTGCCAGCTCACCCCAGGGTTACGGAAGTGAAAAACTGTTTTTT	CASSPQGYGSEKLFF	NA	TRBV18	TRBJ1-4	NA
TGTGCCAGCAGTTACGGTACACCTGGAGGTTCACCCCTCCACTTT	CASSYGTPGGSPLHF	NA	TRBV6-5	TRBJ1-6	NA
TGTGCCAGCAGCCCTACAGGGGGCTCAGATACGCAGTATTTT	CASSPTGGSDTQYF	TRBD1	TRBV7-3	TRBJ2-3	NA
TGTGCCAGCAGTTTCTCCAGGGCAGGAGAAAAACTGTTTTTT	CASSFSRAGEKLFF	NA	TRBV27	TRBJ1-4	NA
TGTGCCAGCAGTTTGACAGGGGGACGGGAGACCCAGTACTTC	CASSLTGGRETQYF	TRBD1	TRBV28	TRBJ2-5	once
TGTGCCAGCAGCTTGGACAGTAATAATTCACCCCTCCACTTT	CASSLDSNNSPLHF	NA	TRBV5-4	TRBJ1-6	few
TGTGCCAGCTCACCGGACAGGGGGCTGGCCGAGCAGTACTTC	CASSPDRGLAEQYF	TRBD1	TRBV18	TRBJ2-7	NA
TGTGCCAGCAGCCCCTATCGGGGGGGCAGCCGTCGCACTGAAGCTTTCTTT	CASSPYRGGSRRTEAFF	NA	TRBV28	TRBJ1-1	NA
TGTGCCAGCAGCCAAGGGAGTATTCGTGAGCAGTTCTTC	CASSQGSIREQFF	NA	TRBV13	TRBJ2-1	NA
TGTGCCAGCAGAGCCGGACTAGCGGGGGGGGAGACCCAGTACTTC	CASRAGLAGGETQYF	TRBD2	TRBV7-2	TRBJ2-5	NA
TGTGCCAGCAGTGGGTGGACAGTTCTAGACAATTCACCCCTCCACTTT	CASSGWTVLDNSPLHF	NA	TRBV28	TRBJ1-6	NA
TGTGCCACCAGCGAACAGGGATACACTGAAGCTTTCTTT	CATSEQGYTEAFF	NA	TRBV15	TRBJ1-1	NA
TGTGCCACCAGTGATTTGCAAGGGGCGGCAGCGACTGGAAACACCATATATTTT	CATSDLQGAAATGNTIYF	NA	TRBV24-1	TRBJ1-3	NA
TGCGCCAGCAGCCCCCAAAAGGGGGCAGCGGATACTGAAGCTTTCTTT	CASSPQKGAADTEAFF	TRBD1	TRBV4-1	TRBJ1-1	NA
TGCGCCAGCAGCTTGGAAGCCGTAACCACTGAAGCTTTCTTT	CASSLEAVTTEAFF	NA	TRBV5-1	TRBJ1-1	NA
TGTGCCAGCACGGGGGGCCCTTCACCCCTCCACTTT	CASTGGPSPLHF	NA	TRBV2	TRBJ1-6	few
TGTGCCAGCAGCTTAAACGCAGGGTCCTACGAGCAGTACTTC	CASSLNAGSYEQYF	NA	TRBV7-8	TRBJ2-7	NA
TGTGCCAGCAGCTTAGAGTCCCAGGTCACCGGGGAGCTGTTTTTT	CASSLESQVTGELFF	NA	TRBV11-3	TRBJ2-2	NA
TGTGCCAGCTCACCACCGTGGACAGGGAGCCCAGATACGCAGTATTTT	CASSPPWTGSPDTQYF	TRBD1	TRBV18	TRBJ2-3	NA
TGCAGTGCTAGCGGGGAGGAGACCCAGTACTTC	CSASGEETQYF	NA	TRBV20-1	TRBJ2-5	NA
TGTGCCAGCAGACCCGGACAGATCTACGAGCAGTACTTC	CASRPGQIYEQYF	NA	TRBV12-3/TRBV12-4	TRBJ2-7	NA